The clone carrying this T cell receptor beta chain showed up many times. Its antigen is still unknown. Unique molecular identifiers tagged the TCRbeta library. Each CDR3 protein is one row after TCRdb ran MiXCR on the PCR reads. There are hundreds of thousands of distinct CDR3 sequences in the sample; over 7% occur only once, and 9.1% lies in the top ten. The CDR3 length is 15 residues. With 4 bases removed from V and 0 bases from J, the gap between germline ends came to 13 bases. Germline CDR1 reads DFQATT; CDR2 reads SNEGSKA (reference sequence). The sample comes from a study of T-cell reconstitution after alpha-beta-depleted transplantation in children. Study conclusions and caveats: There were reportedly several hundred expanded graft clones from which alpha-beta T cells came about two months after transplant. It was surviving recipient T cells and thymic progenitors that gave some patients high TCRbeta diversity at day 60. From newly produced T cells came most of the T-cell counts and diversity one year after transplant.

This specimen consisted of peripheral blood, obtained 360 days after TCRalphabeta/CD19-depleted stem cell transplant. This chain joins TRBV20-1 and TRBJ2-1, with D uncertain. This clonotype was obtained from a female patient aged 2-9 years who had a stem cell transplant for Fanconi anemia, so the T cells may come from the graft donor. DNA for the CDR3: TGCAGTGCTATAGACCCTATGAGCTCCTACAATGAGCAGTTCTTC. This sequence encodes CSAIDPMSSYNEQFF.